These 20 T cell receptor beta chains share one sample of origin, sequenced in a study of shared clonotypes between healthy human individuals. The assay was immunoSEQ multiplex PCR, and TCRdb's table has in-frame clones only and misses some. The sample lists 950,000 to 1,300,000 clones; about three quarters were seen once. The sequenced sample consisted of memory CD4+ T cells sorted from blood. Documented subset: CD45RA-negative fraction. These receptors were collected from a man aged 18 to 35 in good health.

The rearrangement links TRBV30 to TRBJ1-3; D possibly corresponds to TRBD1 (6 bases). Germline V gene sequence: CDR1 GTSNPN, CDR2 SVGIG (reference sequence). CDR3 length equals 15 residues. Trimming took 1 base from V and 1 from J, leaving 11 bases between them. Written as DNA, the CDR3 is TGTGCCTGGAGTGCAGGGGTCCGTTCTGGAAACACCATATATTTT. Protein sequence: CAWSAGVRSGNTIYF. Full variable domain (outside the CDR3, taken from reference TRBV30 and TRBJ1-3): SQTIHQWPATLVQPVGSPLSLECTVEGTSNPNLYWYRQAAGRGLQLLFYSVGIGQISSEVPQNLSASRPQDRQFILSSKKLLLSDSGFYLCAWSAGVRSGNTIYFGEGSWLTVV.

This chain links TRBV6-5 with TRBJ2-2; possibly TRBD1 for D (6 bases). Deletions cut 4 bases from V and 4 bases from J, with 16 bases between. The V gene's germline CDR1 is MNHEY and CDR2 SVGAGI. There are 16 residues in the CDR3. This CDR3 reads CASSFQDSDITGELFF. Written as DNA, the CDR3 is TGTGCCAGCAGTTTTCAGGACAGTGACATCACCGGGGAGCTGTTTTTT.

This clone has just one count. V gene TRBV5-3 combines with J gene TRBJ2-7; TRBD2 matches at 9 bases. TRBV5-3 is an open reading frame, and its role is uncertain. With V trimmed by 0 bases and J by 2 bases, 3 bases remained unmatched. The CDR3 covers 15 residues. The CDR3 DNA reads TGTGCCAGAAGCTTGGGACTAGCGGTTACCTACGAGCAGTACTTC. This sequence encodes CARSLGLAVTYEQYF.

The chain links TRBV4-1 to TRBJ2-7; TRBD2 matches 8 bases. CDR1 MGHRA and CDR2 YSYEKL come from the germline V gene. The CDR3 sequence is 15 residues long. V gave up 1 base and J gave up 5 bases; unmatched junction bases: 7. The CDR3 here is CASSQGYGGAHEQYF. The CDR3 nucleotides read TGCGCCAGCAGCCAAGGCTACGGGGGGGCCCACGAGCAGTACTTC.

The chain joins TRBV18 to TRBJ1-4; D uncertain. The length of the CDR3 is 15 residues. Germline V gene sequence: CDR1 KGHSH, CDR2 LQKENI. V was trimmed by 2 bases and J by 7 bases, leaving 14 bases between them. The CDR3 protein is CASSPGGQTGEKLFF. In DNA, the CDR3 is TGTGCCAGCTCACCAGGCGGGCAGACTGGTGAAAAACTGTTTTTT.

V and J are TRBV27 and TRBJ2-7, with 9 nucleotides matching TRBD2. The CDR3 runs to 15 residues. The V and J ends lost 7 bases and 5 bases, in that order; junction bases with no gene match: 12. CDR1 is MNHEY and CDR2 is SMNVEV in the germline V gene (reference sequence). CDR3 bases: TGTGCCAGCAAACTACTAGCGGGCCGGAGGGACGAGCAGTACTTC. Translated: CASKLLAGRRDEQYF.

V usage is TRBV6-1 and J usage is TRBJ2-3; 15 bases are shared with TRBD2. Per the germline V gene, CDR1 is MNHNS and CDR2 is SASEGT. This CDR3 spans 19 amino acids. The ends lost 4 bases at V and 2 bases at J; junction bases unmatched: 10. The CDR3 region is CASSGPGTSGGKLTDTQYF. CDR3 bases: TGTGCCAGCAGTGGTCCCGGGACTAGCGGGGGGAAGCTCACAGATACGCAGTATTTT.

With regard to this clone: The same CDR3 is also encoded by other DNA sequences in this sample. V and J are TRBV5-1 and TRBJ1-4; D is ambiguous. The V and J ends lost 1 base and 0 bases respectively, with 4 bases between them. Germline V lookup: CDR1 SGHRS, CDR2 YFSETQ. This CDR3 is 14 amino acids long. The chain's CDR3 is CASSLTTTNEKLFF. CDR3 in DNA: TGCGCCAGCAGCTTGACTACAACTAATGAAAAACTGTTTTTT.

The chain carries TRBV5-1 and TRBJ2-3, with TRBD2 identical over 10 bases. CDR1 SGHRS and CDR2 YFSETQ come from the germline V gene. With 3 bases clipped from V and 6 bases from J, the junction kept 7 bases outside the gene matches. The CDR3 covers 15 residues. CDR3: CASSYSGGRSDTQYF. As DNA, the CDR3 is TGCGCCAGCAGCTATAGCGGGGGGCGCTCGGATACGCAGTATTTT.

The chain employs TRBV7-2 and TRBJ1-1; D might be TRBD1 (5 bases). The CDR3 has 17 residues. Germline V lookup: CDR1 SGHTA, CDR2 FQGNSA. Trimming took off 2 bases at V and 3 bases at J, with 19 bases between the two ends. CDR3 protein: CASSLHAGGGGYTEAFF. The DNA for the CDR3 is TGTGCCAGCAGCTTACATGCTGGGGGGGGAGGCTACACTGAAGCTTTCTTT.

This clone showed up just a few times. The chain uses TRBV7-9 and TRBJ1-3, with TRBD1 matching 7 bases. The CDR3 is 15 residues long. V lost 6 bases and J lost 3; bases outside the gene matches: 8. Germline loops: CDR1 SEHNR, CDR2 FQNEAQ (reference sequence). CDR3: CASSRDRVSGNTIYF. In DNA, the CDR3 is TGTGCCAGCAGTCGCGACAGGGTTAGTGGAAACACCATATATTTT.

This chain joins TRBV11-2 and TRBJ2-3; TRBD1 aligns across 7 bases. Looked up from germline, CDR1 is SGHAT and CDR2 is FQNNGV. CDR3 size: 16 residues. The V segment lost 5 bases and the J segment 0 bases; nucleotides outside the gene matches: 8. The CDR3 DNA follows: TGTGCCAGCAGCATCGGACAGGTTGCTAGCACAGATACGCAGTATTTT. Its translation: CASSIGQVASTDTQYF.

The V and J genes are TRBV6-6 and TRBJ1-5; the D gene is possibly TRBD1 (5 bases). There are 14 residues in the CDR3. Trimming pared 6 bases from V and 5 bases from J, leaving 14 bases between. Germline V gene sequence: CDR1 MNHNY, CDR2 SVGAGI (reference sequence). The CDR3 is CASRNSGSDQPQHF. CDR3 nucleotide sequence: TGTGCCAGCAGAAACTCAGGGAGCGATCAGCCCCAGCATTTT.

The rearrangement joins TRBV6-1 to TRBJ1-1; D is uncertain. Trimming removed 3 bases at V and 11 bases at J, with 10 bases between. This CDR3 is 11 amino acids long. CDR1 and CDR2 from the germline V gene are MNHNS and SASEGT. In DNA form, the CDR3 reads TGTGCCAGCAGTGATCAGGTGAGGGCTTTCTTT. This encodes CASSDQVRAFF.

Points on this clone: The sample has other DNA sequences that encode this CDR3 too. V gene TRBV5-6 combines with J gene TRBJ1-3, with no clear D. V lost 4 bases, J lost 0 bases, and 11 bases lay in between. Germline values: CDR1 SGHDT, CDR2 YYEEEE. This CDR3 is built from 15 residues. CDR3 nucleotide sequence: TGTGCCAGCAGCCGCGGAGGAGCCTCTGGAAACACCATATATTTT. As protein: CASSRGGASGNTIYF. The complete variable domain, with remaining parts taken from reference TRBV5-6 and TRBJ1-3, reads DAGVTQSPTHLIKTRGQQVTLRCSPKSGHDTVSWYQQALGQGPQFIFQYYEEEERQRGNFPDRFSGHQFPNYSSELNVNALLLGDSALYLCASSRGGASGNTIYFGEGSWLTVV.

The chain combines TRBV7-2 with TRBJ2-2; D is unresolved. V was cut by 6 bases and J by 0 bases, with 14 bases left in between. Per germline, CDR1 SGHTA and CDR2 FQGNSA. This CDR3 is built from 16 residues. In DNA, the CDR3 is TGTGCCAGCAGGATAGGCGCCAGCTCGAACACCGGGGAGCTGTTTTTT. It is translated as CASRIGASSNTGELFF.

A remark on this clone: Other DNA sequences within the sample encode an identical CDR3. The CDR3 reads CASSLRPSYEQYF. The DNA of the CDR3 is TGCGCCAGCAGCTTAAGGCCCTCCTACGAGCAGTACTTC. The V and J genes are TRBV5-1 and TRBJ2-7; D not certain. The CDR3 has 13 amino acids. Per germline, CDR1 SGHRS and CDR2 YFSETQ. V lost 2 bases to trimming and J lost 0 bases, with 6 bases between them.

In regard to this clone: At the DNA level, this CDR3 is encoded by other sequences in the same sample as well. The V gene is TRBV18, the J gene TRBJ2-7; D not resolved. The CDR3 loop spans 12 amino acids. The V end lost 4 bases, the J end lost 3 bases, and 7 bases lay between the germline ends. Germline V gene lookup returns CDR1 KGHSH and CDR2 LQKENI. The CDR3 protein is CASSRDGYEQYF. The CDR3 nucleotides read TGTGCCAGCTCACGCGACGGCTACGAGCAGTACTTC.

The chain combines TRBV28 with TRBJ2-1; TRBD1 agrees at 7 bases. Germline trimming cut 2 bases from V and 6 bases from J; bases unmatched to any gene: 4. This CDR3 has 14 residues. The germline V gene encodes CDR1 MDHEN and CDR2 SYDVKM. CDR3 loop: CASSLQGQFNEQFF. CDR3 DNA: TGTGCCAGCAGTTTACAGGGACAGTTCAATGAGCAGTTCTTC.

This clone has just one count. Additional DNA sequences in this sample encode the identical CDR3. V usage is TRBV30 and J usage is TRBJ1-6; 7 bases line up with TRBD1. From germline, CDR1 is GTSNPN and CDR2 SVGIG (reference sequence). The length of the CDR3 is 14 residues. The V segment lost 2 bases and the J segment 6 bases; nucleotides outside the gene matches: 4. The CDR3 is CAWSSGTVNSPLHF. CDR3 DNA sequence: TGTGCCTGGAGTTCAGGGACAGTTAATTCACCCCTCCACTTT. Supplemented by reference TRBV30 and TRBJ1-6, the full variable domain reads SQTIHQWPATLVQPVGSPLSLECTVEGTSNPNLYWYRQAAGRGLQLLFYSVGIGQISSEVPQNLSASRPQDRQFILSSKKLLLSDSGFYLCAWSSGTVNSPLHFGNGTRLTVT.